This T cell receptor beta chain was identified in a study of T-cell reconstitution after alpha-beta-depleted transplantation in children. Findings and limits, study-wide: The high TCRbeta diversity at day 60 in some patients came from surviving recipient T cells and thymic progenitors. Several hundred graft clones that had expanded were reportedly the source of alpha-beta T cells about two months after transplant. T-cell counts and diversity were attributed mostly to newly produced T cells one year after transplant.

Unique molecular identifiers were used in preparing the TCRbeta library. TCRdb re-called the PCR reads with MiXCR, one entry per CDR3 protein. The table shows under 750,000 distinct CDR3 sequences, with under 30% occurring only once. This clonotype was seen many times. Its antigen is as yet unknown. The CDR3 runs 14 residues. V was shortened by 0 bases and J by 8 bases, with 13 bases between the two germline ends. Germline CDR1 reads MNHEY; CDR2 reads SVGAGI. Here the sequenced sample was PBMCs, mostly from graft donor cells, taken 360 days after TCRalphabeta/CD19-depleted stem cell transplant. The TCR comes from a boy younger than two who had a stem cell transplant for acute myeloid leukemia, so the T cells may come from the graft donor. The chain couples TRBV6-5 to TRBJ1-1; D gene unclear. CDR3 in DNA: TGTGCCAGCAGTTACTCGAGGAGGCCTCTGGAAGCTTTCTTT. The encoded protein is CASSYSRRPLEAFF.